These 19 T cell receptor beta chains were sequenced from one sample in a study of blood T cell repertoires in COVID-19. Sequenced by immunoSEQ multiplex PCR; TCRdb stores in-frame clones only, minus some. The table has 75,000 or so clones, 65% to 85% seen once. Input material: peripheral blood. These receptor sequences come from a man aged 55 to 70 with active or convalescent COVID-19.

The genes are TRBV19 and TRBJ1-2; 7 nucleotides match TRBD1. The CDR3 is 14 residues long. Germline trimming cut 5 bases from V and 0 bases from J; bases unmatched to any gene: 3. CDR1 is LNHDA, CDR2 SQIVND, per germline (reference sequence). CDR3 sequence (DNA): TGTGCCAGTAGTTTGGGACAGCCTAACTATGGCTACACCTTC. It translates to CASSLGQPNYGYTF.

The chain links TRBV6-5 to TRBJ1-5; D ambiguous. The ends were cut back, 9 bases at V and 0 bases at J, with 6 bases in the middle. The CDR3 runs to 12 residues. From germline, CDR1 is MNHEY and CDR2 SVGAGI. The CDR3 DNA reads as TGTGCCAGTCGCGATAGCAATCAGCCCCAGCATTTT. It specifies CASRDSNQPQHF.

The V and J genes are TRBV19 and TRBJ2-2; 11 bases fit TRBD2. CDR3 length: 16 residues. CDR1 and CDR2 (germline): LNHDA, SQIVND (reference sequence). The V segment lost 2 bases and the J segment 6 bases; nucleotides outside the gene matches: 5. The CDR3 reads CASSISLAGAAGELFF. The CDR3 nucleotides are TGTGCCAGTAGTATATCACTAGCGGGGGCGGCCGGGGAGCTGTTTTTT.

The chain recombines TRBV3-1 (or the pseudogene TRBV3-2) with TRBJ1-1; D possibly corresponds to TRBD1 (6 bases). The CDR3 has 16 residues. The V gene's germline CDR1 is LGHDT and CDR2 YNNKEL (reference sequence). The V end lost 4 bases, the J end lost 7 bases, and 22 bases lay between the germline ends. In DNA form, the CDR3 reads TGTGCCAGCAGCCCCTTCTATGGAGGGAGGGGGGGTGAAGCTTTCTTT. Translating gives CASSPFYGGRGGEAFF.

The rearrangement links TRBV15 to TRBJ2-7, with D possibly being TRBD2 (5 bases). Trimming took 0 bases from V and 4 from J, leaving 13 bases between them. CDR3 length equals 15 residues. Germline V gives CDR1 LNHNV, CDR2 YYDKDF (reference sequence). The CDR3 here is CATSRDIPSRYEQYF. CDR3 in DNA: TGTGCCACCAGCAGAGATATTCCTAGCCGGTACGAGCAGTACTTC.

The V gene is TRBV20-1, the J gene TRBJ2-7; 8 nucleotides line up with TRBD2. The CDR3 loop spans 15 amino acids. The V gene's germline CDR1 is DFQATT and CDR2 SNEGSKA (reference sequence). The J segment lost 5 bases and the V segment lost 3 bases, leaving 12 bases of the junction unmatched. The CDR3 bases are TGCAGTGCTAGTCTACCGGGAGGGTTCCTTGACGAGCAGTACTTC. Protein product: CSASLPGGFLDEQYF.

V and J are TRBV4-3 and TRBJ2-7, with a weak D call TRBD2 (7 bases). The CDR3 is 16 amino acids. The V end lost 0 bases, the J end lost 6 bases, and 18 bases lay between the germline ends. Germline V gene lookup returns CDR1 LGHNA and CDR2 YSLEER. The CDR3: CASSQDHPPRGREQYF. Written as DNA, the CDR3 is TGCGCCAGCAGCCAAGATCACCCCCCGCGGGGGCGCGAGCAGTACTTC.

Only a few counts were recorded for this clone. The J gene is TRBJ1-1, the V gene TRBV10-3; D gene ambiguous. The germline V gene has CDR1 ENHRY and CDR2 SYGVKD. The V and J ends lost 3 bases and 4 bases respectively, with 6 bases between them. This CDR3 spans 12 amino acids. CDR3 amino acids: CAISETGTEAFF. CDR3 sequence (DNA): TGTGCCATCAGTGAAACCGGCACTGAAGCTTTCTTT.

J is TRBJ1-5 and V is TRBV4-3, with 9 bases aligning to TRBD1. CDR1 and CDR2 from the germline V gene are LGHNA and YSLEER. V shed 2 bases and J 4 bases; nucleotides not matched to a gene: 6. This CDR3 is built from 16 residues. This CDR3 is CASSQNYGQGNQPQHF. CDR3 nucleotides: TGCGCCAGCAGCCAAAATTACGGACAGGGGAATCAGCCCCAGCATTTT.

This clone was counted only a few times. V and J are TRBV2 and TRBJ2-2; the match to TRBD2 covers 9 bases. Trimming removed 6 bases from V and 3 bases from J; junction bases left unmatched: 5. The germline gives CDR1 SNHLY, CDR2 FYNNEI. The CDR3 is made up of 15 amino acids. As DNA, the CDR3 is TGTGCCAGCAGGCTATTAGCGGGGGACACCGGGGAGCTGTTTTTT. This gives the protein CASRLLAGDTGELFF. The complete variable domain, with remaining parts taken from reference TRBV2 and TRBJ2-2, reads EPEVTQTPSHQVTQMGQEVILRCVPISNHLYFYWYRQILGQKVEFLVSFYNNEISEKSEIFDDQFSVERPDGSNFTLKIRSTKLEDSAMYFCASRLLAGDTGELFFGEGSRLTVL.

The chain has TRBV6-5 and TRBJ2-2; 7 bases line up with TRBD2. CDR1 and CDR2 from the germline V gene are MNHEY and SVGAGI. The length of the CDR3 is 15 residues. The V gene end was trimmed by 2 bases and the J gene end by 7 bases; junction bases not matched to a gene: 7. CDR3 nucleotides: TGTGCCAGCAGTTACCTTGGGGAGGGTGGCGGGGAGCTGTTTTTT. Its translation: CASSYLGEGGGELFF.

CDR3 nucleotide sequence: TGTGCCAGCAGCCAGGGGGGCCCCTACGAGCAGTACTTC. Its protein is CASSQGGPYEQYF. The rearrangement uses TRBV11-2 and TRBJ2-7, with D possibly matching TRBD1 (7 bases). The length of the CDR3 is 13 residues. CDR1 SGHAT and CDR2 FQNNGV come from the germline V gene. Trimming took 5 bases from V and 2 from J, leaving 10 bases between them.

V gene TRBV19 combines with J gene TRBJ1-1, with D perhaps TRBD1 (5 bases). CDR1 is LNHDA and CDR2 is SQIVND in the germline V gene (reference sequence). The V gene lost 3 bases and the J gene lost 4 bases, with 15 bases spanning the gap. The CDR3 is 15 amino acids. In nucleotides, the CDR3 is TGTGCCAGTAGTATCCTCGACAGTTATGGCACTGAAGCTTTCTTT. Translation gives CASSILDSYGTEAFF.

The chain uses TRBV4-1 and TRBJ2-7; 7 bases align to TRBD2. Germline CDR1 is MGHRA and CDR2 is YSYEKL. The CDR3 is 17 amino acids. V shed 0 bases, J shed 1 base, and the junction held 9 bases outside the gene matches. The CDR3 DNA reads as TGCGCCAGCAGCCAAGACCCCGGGGGGAAATTATCCTACGAGCAGTACTTC. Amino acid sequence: CASSQDPGGKLSYEQYF.

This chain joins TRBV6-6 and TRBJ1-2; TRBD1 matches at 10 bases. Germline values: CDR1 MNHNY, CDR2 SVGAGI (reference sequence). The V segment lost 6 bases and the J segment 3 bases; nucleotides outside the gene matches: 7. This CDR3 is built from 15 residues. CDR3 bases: TGTGCCAGCAGCCCCACCGGGACAGGGGACTATGGCTACACCTTC. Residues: CASSPTGTGDYGYTF.

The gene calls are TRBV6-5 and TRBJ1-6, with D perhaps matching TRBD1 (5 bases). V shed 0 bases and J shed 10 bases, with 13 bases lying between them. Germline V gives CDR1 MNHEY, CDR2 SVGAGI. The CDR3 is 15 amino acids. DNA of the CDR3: TGTGCCAGCAGTTACTCGGGGGGTCTGCAGTCACCCCTCCACTTT. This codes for CASSYSGGLQSPLHF.

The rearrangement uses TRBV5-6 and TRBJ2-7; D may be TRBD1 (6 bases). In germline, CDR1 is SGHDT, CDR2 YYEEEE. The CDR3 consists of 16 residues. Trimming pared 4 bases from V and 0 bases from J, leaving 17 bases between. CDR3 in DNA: TGTGCCAGCAGCGTACCGGGACACTCGAGCTCCTACGAGCAGTACTTC. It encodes CASSVPGHSSSYEQYF.

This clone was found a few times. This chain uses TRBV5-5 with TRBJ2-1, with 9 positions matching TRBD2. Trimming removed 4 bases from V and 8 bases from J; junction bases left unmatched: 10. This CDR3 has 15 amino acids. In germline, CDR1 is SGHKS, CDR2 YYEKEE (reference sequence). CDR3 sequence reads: CASSPRVLAGDEQFF. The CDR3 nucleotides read TGTGCCAGCAGCCCCCGGGTACTAGCGGGCGATGAGCAGTTCTTC.

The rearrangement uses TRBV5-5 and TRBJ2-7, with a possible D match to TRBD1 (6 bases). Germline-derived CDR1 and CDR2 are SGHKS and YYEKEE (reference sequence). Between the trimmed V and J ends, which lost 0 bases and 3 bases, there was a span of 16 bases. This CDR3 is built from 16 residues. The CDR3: CASSLGAGVLIYEQYF. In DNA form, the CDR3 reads TGTGCCAGCAGCTTGGGGGCAGGGGTCCTAATCTACGAGCAGTACTTC.